The 10 T cell receptor beta chains presented below share a single source sample, sequenced in a study of T cell responses to AZD1222 COVID-19 vaccine. Using immunoSEQ multiplex PCR, the repertoire was profiled, and TCRdb retains in-frame clones only, with some absent. The data hold over 100,000 clones, with under 95% observed a single time. Sequencing used peripheral blood, obtained 28 days after the second AZD1222 dose. The origin of the receptors is an adult who received the AZD1222 COVID-19 vaccine.

The chain joins TRBV7-2 to TRBJ2-7; D is possibly TRBD2 (5 bases). V was cut by 1 base and J by 0 bases, with 10 bases left in between. This CDR3 has 15 amino acids. Germline V lookup: CDR1 SGHTA, CDR2 FQGNSA. CDR3 sequence: CASSLVSVSSYEQYF. In DNA form, the CDR3 reads TGTGCCAGCAGCTTAGTTAGCGTGAGCTCCTACGAGCAGTACTTC.

In this sample, this clone turned up once. The chain has TRBV27 and TRBJ1-2, with 10 bases identical to TRBD1. The CDR3 spans 16 residues. Germline V gene sequence: CDR1 MNHEY, CDR2 SMNVEV (reference sequence). The V and J ends lost 0 bases and 4 bases, in that order; junction bases with no gene match: 5. DNA of the CDR3: TGTGCCAGCAGTTTATCACGGACAGGGGGTGGCTATGGCTACACCTTC. Its translation is CASSLSRTGGGYGYTF.

This clone has only a few counts. The chain employs TRBV5-4 and TRBJ2-7; D possibly corresponds to TRBD1 (5 bases). The germline V gene has CDR1 SGHNT and CDR2 YYREEE (reference sequence). The V end lost 9 bases, the J end lost 0 bases, and 16 bases lay between the germline ends. The CDR3 is made up of 14 amino acids. The CDR3 sequence is CATTLGQSSYEQYF. For the CDR3, the DNA is TGTGCCACCACCCTGGGGCAGAGCTCCTACGAGCAGTACTTC.

The chain carries TRBV29-1 and TRBJ1-1; D is uncertain. Trimming stripped 0 bases from V and 0 bases from J, with 11 bases between. CDR3 length equals 15 residues. Germline V gives CDR1 SQVTM, CDR2 ANQGSEA. The CDR3 region has the DNA TGCAGCGTTGAAGATCACGGCAGAATGAACACTGAAGCTTTCTTT. Translating gives CSVEDHGRMNTEAFF.

The table lists this clone with a count of one. The chain has TRBV7-9 and TRBJ2-2; D gene unclear. Per germline, CDR1 SEHNR and CDR2 FQNEAQ (reference sequence). The CDR3 sequence is 15 residues long. V was shortened by 2 bases and J by 5 bases, with 12 bases between the two germline ends. The CDR3 DNA sequence: TGTGCCAGCAGCTTACCTATATCTGGTACCGGGGAGCTGTTTTTT. Translated: CASSLPISGTGELFF.

This chain joins TRBV11-2 and TRBJ1-3, with unresolved D. Between the trimmed V and J ends, which lost 5 bases and 4 bases, there was a span of 12 bases. CDR1 SGHAT and CDR2 FQNNGV come from the germline V gene. CDR3 length: 14 amino acids. The CDR3 DNA sequence: TGTGCCAGCAGCCGGGCTGTGAGCGGAAACACCATATATTTT. Amino acids: CASSRAVSGNTIYF.

The gene calls are TRBV2 and TRBJ2-1, with 9 nucleotides matching TRBD2. Germline assignment: CDR1 SNHLY and CDR2 FYNNEI. This CDR3 has 14 residues. The trim removed 6 bases at V and 6 bases at J, leaving 6 bases unmatched. CDR3 protein: CASRAASGINEQFF. As DNA, the CDR3 is TGTGCCAGCAGAGCGGCTAGCGGGATCAATGAGCAGTTCTTC.

The chain combines TRBV14 with TRBJ2-7; D not resolved. The CDR3 runs to 15 residues. V was clipped by 6 bases and J by 0 bases, with 15 bases between them. Germline V gene lookup returns CDR1 SGHDN and CDR2 FVKESK. The CDR3 DNA reads TGTGCCAGCAGACCTGACGGTTCGGGCTCCTACGAGCAGTACTTC. Its protein is CASRPDGSGSYEQYF.

CDR3 protein: CASSPTAGPYNEQFF. CDR3 nucleotide sequence: TGTGCCAGCAGCCCGACAGCGGGACCTTACAATGAGCAGTTCTTC. The genes are TRBV4-2 and TRBJ2-1; the match to TRBD2 covers 7 bases. V lost 4 bases to trimming and J lost 4 bases; unmatched junction nucleotides: 7. The CDR3 contains 15 residues. Per the germline V gene, CDR1 is LGHNA and CDR2 is YNFKEQ.

The chain employs TRBV29-1 and TRBJ1-2; maybe TRBD1 (5 bases). Trimming removed 7 bases from V and 6 bases from J, with 21 bases in between. The CDR3 loop spans 14 amino acids. Germline CDR1 reads SQVTM; CDR2 reads ANQGSEA. The CDR3 DNA follows: TGCAGCGCCGAGGGAGGGGTCAAGTGGAATGGCTACACCTTC. This codes for CSAEGGVKWNGYTF.